Reported below is one T cell receptor beta chain. Its antigen remains undetermined. The record has no base qualities; no much larger clone is one base away. The donors were healthy, HIV-negative adults who had no recently reported acute infections or vaccinations. All donors were Caucasian adults living in Nashville, Tennessee, USA. Magnetic negative selection was used to enrich CD4+ T cells, after which naive cells were positively selected on CD45RA and the negative fraction became the memory subset. Blood was collected by leukapheresis, and PBMCs were isolated by Ficoll-Histopaque density gradient centrifugation and then cryopreserved in liquid nitrogen vapor phase. Analytical flow cytometry was used to check the purity and quantity of each magnetically sorted T cell population. Genomic DNA was isolated from every sorted fraction and measured by UV absorbance on a Nanodrop 2000c. This record belongs to a study of shared clonotypes between healthy human individuals (dated by TCRdb to 2018 to 2021). Regarding the research as a whole: Two women and a few men aged 18 to 49 years were included in the cohort. To estimate repertoire size and how much clonotype sharing occurs between individuals, the study deeply sequenced the blood TCR repertoires of a handful of healthy adults. Per donor, three plates each were used for CD4 naive and CD4 memory, two for CD8 naive, and one for CD8 memory. To increase sequencing depth and limit assay-specific biases, TCR repertoire library preparation and sequencing were carried out by different laboratories using diverse techniques. Per donor, leukapheresis produced somewhere between about 0.94 and 9.5 billion PBMCs. Overall results and qualifications from the work: The small number of donors limited the genetic and exposure-history diversity represented. Based on pairwise subsampling, the degree of clonotype sharing among donors was expected to be affected by sequencing depth. Compared with non-shared clonotypes, clonotypes shared by all four sorted-subset donors had higher generation probabilities. Sampling was restricted to blood, and TCR repertoires in tissue are likely to differ from TCR repertoires in blood. Larger estimated clonotype richness was generally found for naive subsets than for memory subsets. Across a handful of donors, roughly 5.4% of naive CD4, roughly 3.4% of naive CD8, 2.3% of memory CD4, and about 0.44% of memory CD8 clonotypes were shared. Rarefaction of sorted-subset datasets indicated incomplete sequencing despite the large sequencing depth.

TCR CDR3 regions were amplified from genomic DNA by multiplex PCR using the deep immunoSEQ assay. Genomic DNA extracted from each cell subset was distributed evenly over all wells of several immunoSEQ 96-well plates, and each plate served as one replicate. For sorted subsets, approximately 200 ng of genomic DNA, equivalent to around 29,000 T cell genomes, went into each replicate PCR. Purified libraries were quantified with a Qubit 3.0 fluorometer, sized on a Bioanalyzer 2100, and re-quantified with the KAPA Library Quantification kit. A separate single-read 150-cycle Illumina NextSeq 550 flow cell was used to sequence each immunoSEQ 96-well plate. Per the source publication's procedure: The immunoSEQ output contained only junctional sequences without quality scores, so filtering could not match that applied to full-length reads. To assign V/J genes and CDR3, sequences were annotated using PyIR, a Python wrapper for IgBLAST v1.9, with IMGT germline references. Reads were filtered out if the reads had weak V/J assignments (E-value above 1e-6), no CDR3, stop codons, out-of-frame junctions, or ambiguous translated residues. V3J clonotypes were defined as sequences sharing an identical inferred V gene, J gene, and CDR3 amino acid sequence. The percentage overlap between two repertoires was calculated by dividing the number of shared unique clonotypes by the size of the smaller repertoire. RTK rarefaction, the Chao1 estimator, and Recon v2.1 estimates of unobserved clonotypes were used to assess repertoire richness. Generation probabilities were computed with OLGA for all TCRbeta clonotypes obtained by the gDNA method from a few donors. As stored in TCRdb, this immuneACCESS dataset retains in-frame rearrangements with V and J assigned. A fraction of the clones does not appear; measured against another copy, unresolved V genes explain less than half of the discrepancy, and the remainder lacks a known reason. V and J calls and clone size are as listed in that table; D and trimming were resolved from the DNA. The sample has roughly 760,000 clones on record, around 74% of them singletons. About 1.7% of the sample belongs to the ten largest clones.

At the junction V is shortened by 6 bases and J by 3 bases, with 11 bases in between. Sequences SQVTM (CDR1) and ANQGSEA (CDR2) are obtained from the germline V gene. The CDR3 holds 13 amino acids from the cysteine to the phenylalanine. The only DNA kept is the CDR3, 39 bases in frame from the first base. Material for sequencing was memory CD4+ T cells sorted from blood. The cell subset or site label here, explained by the study, means: CD45RA-negative fraction. The chain is encoded by TRBV29-1 joined to TRBJ2-2; perhaps TRBD1 is the D gene, with 6 bases matching. The source is a woman in her twenties or thirties in good health. The CDR3 protein sequence reads: CSVSGGDTGELFF. The base sequence is TGCAGCGTCTCTGGGGGCGACACCGGGGAGCTGTTTTTT.